The sequence of this T cell receptor (beta chain) was determined in a study of cytomegalovirus exposure and HLA in healthy donors. Donors sampled were nominally healthy, though unrecorded immune exposures were likely. Study findings and constraints: The study flagged about 150 TCR beta chains as cytomegalovirus-associated. Earlier results showed most TCR beta V segments being productive about 87% or about 30% of the time.

V was clipped by 0 bases and J by 6 bases; unmatched bases: 5. CDR3 size: 15 residues. CDR1 and CDR2 (germline): LGHNT, FRNRAP. Comments on this clone: Its antigen is not known.

Primers: 60 Vbeta forward and 13 Jbeta reverse. TCRdb keeps only in-frame clones here, not all; method: immunoSEQ multiplex PCR. Among 90,000 to 140,000 clones listed, around 80% were seen once. The gene calls are TRBV12-5 and TRBJ2-1; TRBD2 agrees at 7 bases. Sequenced sample: PBMCs. The TCR originated in a man aged 18-30 years in good health and CMV-seronegative. CDR3 sequence (DNA): TGTGCTAGTGGTTTGGTAAGGCCTAGCGGCAATGAGCAGTTCTTC. Translated, it gives CASGLVRPSGNEQFF.